The clone carrying this T cell receptor beta chain was detected a few times. TCRbeta library construction was performed incorporating unique molecular identifiers. MiXCR was run by TCRdb on the PCR reads, yielding one entry per CDR3 protein. This table holds about 640,000 distinct CDR3 sequences, roughly 15% found once. This entry is derived from a study of T-cell reconstitution after alpha-beta-depleted transplantation in children. Germline CDR1 and CDR2: SGHTA and FQGNSA. The germline V and J ends were trimmed by 0 bases and 7 bases, with 13 bases remaining between them. CDR3 length: 15 residues. The chain carries TRBV7-2 and TRBJ1-5; D is undetermined. The starting material was PBMCs from the stem cell graft donor, obtained from the stem cell graft. This receptor was taken from a human donor who donated a stem cell graft to a child with acute myeloid leukemia. CDR3 loop: CASSLAGLSIQPQHF. CDR3 in DNA: TGTGCCAGCAGCTTAGCTGGTTTGTCCATCCAGCCCCAGCATTTT.